These T cell receptor beta chains were read from a single sample in a study of PD-L1 blockade in urothelial cancer. The data were produced by immunoSEQ multiplex PCR, yet TCRdb's version contains in-frame clones alone and is incomplete. This sample has about 48,000 clones; roughly 80% occur once, and the top ten carry over 8.5%. The starting material was PBMCs, obtained around atezolizumab (anti-PD-L1) treatment. The receptors derive from an older man with urothelial cancer. Each CDR3 is given with its conserved first and last residue. The D gene is left open where the match is weak. Size is omitted from some rows. Given values are once, few, many or a class for expanded clones.

CASTLTGEFYEQYF | TGTGCCAGCACGCTGACAGGGGAATTCTACGAGCAGTACTTC | TRBJ2-7 | - | TRBV11-2 | TRBD1
CASSIDEGAQPQHF | TGTGCCAGTAGTATAGACGAGGGGGCTCAGCCCCAGCATTTT | TRBJ1-5 | - | TRBV19 | TRBD1
CAWSRMQDGPLHF | TGTGCCTGGAGTAGGATGCAGGATGGACCCCTCCACTTT | TRBJ1-6 | - | TRBV30 | -
CASSLELYNEQFF | TGCGCCAGCAGCTTGGAACTTTACAATGAGCAGTTCTTC | TRBJ2-1 | - | TRBV5-1 | -
CASSERNTEAFF | TGTGCCAGCAGTGAACGTAACACTGAAGCTTTCTTT | TRBJ1-1 | - | TRBV25-1 | -
CASRGGPYEQYF | TGTGCCAGCAGGGGGGGGCCCTACGAGCAGTACTTC | TRBJ2-7 | once | TRBV6-1 | -
CASSMTGSITEAFF | TGTGCCAGTAGTATGACAGGGTCCATCACTGAAGCTTTCTTT | TRBJ1-1 | - | TRBV19 | TRBD1
CASSQMGGNTEAFF | TGCGCCAGCAGCCAGATGGGGGGGAACACTGAAGCTTTCTTT | TRBJ1-1 | few | TRBV5-1 | -
CASSFTPGLAGQGYTQYF | TGTGCCAGCAGCTTTACCCCGGGACTAGCGGGTCAGGGGTATACGCAGTATTTT | TRBJ2-3 | - | TRBV7-2 | TRBD2
CASSYSGRKYNEQFF | TGTGCCAGCAGTTATAGCGGGAGGAAGTACAATGAGCAGTTCTTC | TRBJ2-1 | - | TRBV28 | TRBD2
CASSEWGWFLSSYEQYF | TGTGCCAGCAGTGAATGGGGCTGGTTTCTTTCATCCTACGAGCAGTACTTC | TRBJ2-7 | - | TRBV2 | -
CASSYARGETQYF | TGTGCCAGCAGTTACGCGCGGGGGGAGACCCAGTACTTC | TRBJ2-5 | - | TRBV6-6 | TRBD2
CASSTPGGPQHF | TGTGCCAGTAGTACCCCCGGCGGGCCCCAGCATTTT | TRBJ1-5 | - | TRBV19 | -
CASSRKLADTDTQYF | TGCGCCAGCAGCCGTAAACTAGCGGACACAGATACGCAGTATTTT | TRBJ2-3 | - | TRBV5-1 | TRBD2
CASSSGDTQYF | TGTGCCAGCTCCTCGGGAGATACGCAGTATTTT | TRBJ2-3 | - | TRBV18 | -
CASSPLPRGDFYEQYF | TGTGCCAGCAGCCCCCTCCCCAGGGGGGATTTCTACGAGCAGTACTTC | TRBJ2-7 | - | TRBV5-5 | -
CASCLRGRRETQYF | TGTGCCAGCTGCCTCAGGGGTCGGAGGGAGACCCAGTACTTC | TRBJ2-5 | - | TRBV2 | -
CASSAGFSLNTGELFF | TGTGCTAGCAGCGCGGGTTTTTCCCTGAACACCGGGGAGCTGTTTTTT | TRBJ2-2 | - | TRBV7-7 | -
CASSPMPRSNQPQHF | TGTGCCAGCAGCCCTATGCCGAGGAGCAATCAGCCCCAGCATTTT | TRBJ1-5 | - | TRBV7-2 | -
CASSLTSGRSSSEQYF | TGTGCCAGCTCATTGACTAGCGGGAGGTCCTCCTCCGAGCAGTACTTC | TRBJ2-7 | - | TRBV18 | TRBD2
CASSEGHISYEQYF | TGTGCCAGCAGTGAGGGACACATCTCCTACGAGCAGTACTTC | TRBJ2-7 | - | TRBV6-1 | -
CASSERTGGLGELFF | TGTGCCAGCAGCGAGAGGACAGGGGGGCTCGGGGAGCTGTTTTTT | TRBJ2-2 | medium-sized | TRBV2 | TRBD1
CASSHYPTGGNEQYF | TGTGCCAGCAGTCATTACCCGACAGGGGGCAACGAGCAGTACTTC | TRBJ2-7 | - | TRBV5-4 | TRBD1
CASSEREGIIPFF | TGTGCCAGCAGTGAGCGGGAGGGAATCATCCCGTTCTTC | TRBJ2-1 | - | TRBV2 | TRBD2
CASSLSFEETQYF | TGTGCCAGCAGTTTATCCTTCGAAGAGACCCAGTACTTC | TRBJ2-5 | - | TRBV27 | -
CSVSPGDQPQHF | TGCAGCGTCTCTCCGGGGGACCAGCCCCAGCATTTT | TRBJ1-5 | - | TRBV29-1 | -